This TCR beta chain was captured by sequencing in a study of blood T cell repertoires in COVID-19. Study-level background: Acute-phase and convalescent COVID-19 samples originated in the United States, Italy and Spain.

In the original processing: It was from reference gene primer amplification that nucleated cell counts were estimated. Sequencing was performed with immunoSEQ multiplex PCR; in TCRdb, only in-frame clones are kept and a portion is missing. The V and J calls and the clone size are those of that table, but D and trimming were determined from the DNA. The sample records 300,000 to 450,000 clones, 85% being singletons. The sample comprised peripheral blood. This TCR was sampled from a woman aged 18-29 years with acute or convalescent COVID-19.

In DNA, the CDR3 is TGTGCCAGCAGTTTGGTGGGGCAGATCTCTGGAAACACCATATATTTT. Protein sequence: CASSLVGQISGNTIYF. The chain is built from TRBV28 and TRBJ1-3; D possibly corresponds to TRBD1 (5 bases). The CDR3 has 16 residues. Trimming removed 3 bases at V and 0 bases at J, with 12 bases between. CDR1 MDHEN and CDR2 SYDVKM come from the germline V gene.